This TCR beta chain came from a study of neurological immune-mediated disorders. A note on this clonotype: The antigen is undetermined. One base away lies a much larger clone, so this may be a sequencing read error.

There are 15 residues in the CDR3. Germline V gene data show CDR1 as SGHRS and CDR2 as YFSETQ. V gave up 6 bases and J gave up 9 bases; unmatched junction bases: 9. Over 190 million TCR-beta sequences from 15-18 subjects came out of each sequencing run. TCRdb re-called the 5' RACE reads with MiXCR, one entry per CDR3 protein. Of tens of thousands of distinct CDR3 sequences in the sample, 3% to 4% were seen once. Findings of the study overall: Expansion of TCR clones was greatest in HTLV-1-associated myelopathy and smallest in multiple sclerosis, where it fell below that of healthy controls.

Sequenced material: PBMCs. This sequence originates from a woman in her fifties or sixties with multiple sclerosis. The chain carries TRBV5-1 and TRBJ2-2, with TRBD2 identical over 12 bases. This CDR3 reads CASTLAGGPGWELFF. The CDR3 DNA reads TGCGCCAGCACCCTAGCGGGAGGGCCAGGCTGGGAGCTGTTTTTT. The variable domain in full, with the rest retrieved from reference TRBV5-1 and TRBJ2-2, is KAGVTQTPRYLIKTRGQQVTLSCSPISGHRSVSWYQQTPGQGLQFLFEYFSETQRNKGNFPGRFSGRQFSNSRSEMNVSTLELGDSALYLCASTLAGGPGWELFFGEGSRLTVL.